Presented here are 31 T cell receptor beta chains from one specimen sequenced in a study of Ad26.COV2.S vaccination and SARS-CoV-2 variants. Produced via immunoSEQ multiplex PCR; TCRdb's table is partial and in-frame only. The sample shows some 340,000 clones, approximately 86% of them seen only once. Specified treatment: around 19 received Ad26.COV2.S at low or high dose, single or two shots; about 5 received placebo; per-sample allocation not given. Day 63 after the first vaccine or placebo injection was the time point for sampling. This material consisted of peripheral blood, taken in a trial of Ad26.COV2.S vaccine versus placebo. Receptor source: a person aged 18-65 years who received the Ad26.COV2.S COVID-19 vaccine or a placebo.

This clone has ten or more counts. The chain combines TRBV27 with TRBJ1-5; D remains unclear. V lost 1 base and J lost 0, with 16 bases in between. Germline loops: CDR1 MNHEY, CDR2 SMNVEV (reference sequence). The CDR3 spans 18 residues. The CDR3 sequence is CASSLYVPTPSSNQPQHF. CDR3 bases: TGTGCCAGCAGTTTATATGTGCCTACACCTTCTAGCAATCAGCCCCAGCATTTT.

This rearrangement joins TRBV5-1 to TRBJ2-7; D is possibly TRBD2 (5 bases). The germline gives CDR1 SGHRS, CDR2 YFSETQ. The length of the CDR3 is 13 residues. Trimming left V 3 bases short and J 5 bases short, with 12 bases between. The CDR3 nucleotides are TGCGCCAGCAGCTGGGCACCCGGGGACGAGCAGTACTTC. This gives the protein CASSWAPGDEQYF.

This chain connects TRBV10-3 to TRBJ2-3, with a weak D call TRBD2 (5 bases). The ends were cut back, 2 bases at V and 3 bases at J, with 12 bases in the middle. Germline V gene sequence: CDR1 ENHRY, CDR2 SYGVKD. This CDR3 is 15 amino acids long. Here the CDR3 reads CAISEKLSGTDTQYF. The CDR3 bases are TGTGCCATCAGTGAGAAATTATCGGGGACAGATACGCAGTATTTT.

This chain uses TRBV27 with TRBJ2-7; D is unclear. V lost 8 bases, J lost 2 bases, and 22 bases lay in between. This CDR3 has 16 residues. The germline CDR1 and CDR2 sequences are MNHEY and SMNVEV (reference sequence). The CDR3 DNA is TGTGCCAGCTCAGCCGTGCGGCCGGATCGGACCTACGAGCAGTACTTC. Protein: CASSAVRPDRTYEQYF.

The CDR3 region has the DNA TGTGCCAGCAGTCCCCCTCAGGGAACAGCTCAGCCCCAGCATTTT. Translating gives CASSPPQGTAQPQHF. The chain is built from TRBV28 and TRBJ1-5, with D perhaps TRBD1 (5 bases). The CDR3 consists of 15 residues. Germline CDR1 reads MDHEN; CDR2 reads SYDVKM. Trimming pared 5 bases from V and 6 bases from J, leaving 17 bases between.

The chain joins TRBV10-1 to TRBJ2-6, with D perhaps being TRBD1 or TRBD2 (5 bases each). This CDR3 has 15 residues. V lost 2 bases, J lost 4 bases, and 9 bases lay in between. Germline CDR1 is WNHNN and CDR2 is SYGVQD (reference sequence). The CDR3 coding sequence is TGCGCCAGCAGTGAGGGGGGATCCGGGGCCAACGTCCTGACTTTC. Amino acids: CASSEGGSGANVLTF.

This clone occurred once. The gene calls are TRBV6-5 and TRBJ1-2; 9 bases fit TRBD1. Germline values: CDR1 MNHEY, CDR2 SVGAGI. The V and J ends lost 5 bases and 2 bases, in that order; junction bases with no gene match: 3. This CDR3 has 14 residues. DNA of the CDR3: TGTGCCAGCAGTCCTACAGGGGGCAACTATGGCTACACCTTC. Its protein is CASSPTGGNYGYTF.

This chain joins TRBV29-1 and TRBJ1-2; tentatively, D is TRBD1 (5 bases). This CDR3 has 11 amino acids. Trimming cost V 4 bases and J 4 bases, with 7 bases left between them. The germline CDR1 and CDR2 sequences are SQVTM and ANQGSEA. In nucleotides, the CDR3 is TGCAGCGTTGGGGGGTTCTATGGCTACACCTTC. Translated, it gives CSVGGFYGYTF.

This chain links TRBV27 with TRBJ2-7, with 7 nucleotides matching TRBD1. The germline CDR1 and CDR2 sequences are MNHEY and SMNVEV (reference sequence). This CDR3 has 15 residues. J lost 4 bases, V lost 0 bases, and 6 bases had no gene match. The CDR3 DNA is TGTGCCAGCAGTTTATCCCCAGGGACAGCTTACGAGCAGTACTTC. This gives the protein CASSLSPGTAYEQYF.

For this clone: The same CDR3 can be traced to other DNA sequences in this sample. The chain joins TRBV5-1 to TRBJ2-7, with D unclear. V was trimmed by 0 bases and J by 0 bases, leaving 7 bases between them. The CDR3 is made up of 14 amino acids. Germline V lookup: CDR1 SGHRS, CDR2 YFSETQ. This chain's CDR3 is CASSLDGSSYEQYF. The CDR3 region has the DNA TGCGCCAGCAGCTTGGATGGCAGCTCCTACGAGCAGTACTTC.

A single count supports this clone. In the same sample, other DNA sequences code for this CDR3. V gene TRBV5-4 combines with J gene TRBJ1-4; D perhaps matches TRBD1 (5 bases). The CDR3 spans 15 residues. Trimming removed 0 bases from V and 0 bases from J, with 6 bases in between. Germline V gene sequence: CDR1 SGHNT, CDR2 YYREEE (reference sequence). This chain's CDR3 is CASSLGGATNEKLFF. The CDR3 bases are TGTGCCAGCAGCTTGGGGGGGGCAACTAATGAAAAACTGTTTTTT.

The V call is TRBV28, the J call TRBJ1-3; TRBD1 agrees at 7 bases. The V gene end was trimmed by 6 bases and the J gene end by 2 bases; junction bases not matched to a gene: 7. CDR3 length equals 15 residues. The germline CDR1 and CDR2 sequences are MDHEN and SYDVKM. For the CDR3, the DNA is TGTGCCAGCAGCCCGTCAGGGGGTGCTGGAAACACCATATATTTT. It is translated as CASSPSGGAGNTIYF.

The chain is built from TRBV29-1 and TRBJ2-1; tentatively, D is TRBD2 (6 bases). The V end was cut by 8 bases, the J end by 4 bases, with 15 bases between. Germline-derived CDR1 and CDR2 are SQVTM and ANQGSEA. This CDR3 spans 13 amino acids. For the CDR3, the DNA is TGCAGCACACACCGGAGGGGTTACAATGAGCAGTTCTTC. Translating it yields CSTHRRGYNEQFF.

The rearrangement uses TRBV12-3 or TRBV12-4 and TRBJ1-5; D is perhaps TRBD1 (6 bases). CDR3 length: 13 residues. The V and J ends lost 5 bases and 4 bases respectively, with 9 bases between them. CDR3 nucleotides: TGTGCCAGCAGTCAGACAGGTAATCAGCCCCAGCATTTT. Amino acids: CASSQTGNQPQHF.

V and J are TRBV6-5 and TRBJ1-1; D possibly corresponds to TRBD1 (6 bases). Germline CDR1 and CDR2: MNHEY and SVGAGI. The ends were cut back, 0 bases at V and 10 bases at J, with 12 bases in the middle. This CDR3 comprises 13 residues. CDR3 in amino acids: CASSYSQGLGAFF. CDR3 coding DNA: TGTGCCAGCAGTTACTCGCAGGGGCTAGGAGCTTTCTTT.

To note about this clone: Other DNA sequences in this specimen translate into the identical CDR3. The CDR3 spells CASSEWVFGGYTF. CDR3 sequence (DNA): TGCGCCAGCAGTGAATGGGTTTTCGGTGGCTACACCTTC. V gene TRBV10-1 combines with J gene TRBJ1-2; D remains ambiguous. V lost 3 bases and J lost 7, with 12 bases in between. Germline CDR1 reads WNHNN; CDR2 reads SYGVQD (reference sequence). The CDR3 is 13 residues long.

The CDR3 bases are TGTGCCATCAGTGACCACACCCTGACCCAGTACTTC. This gives the protein CAISDHTLTQYF. The chain uses TRBV10-3 and TRBJ2-5; D is unclear. This CDR3 is built from 12 residues. The V gene's germline CDR1 is ENHRY and CDR2 SYGVKD. Trimming left V 3 bases short and J 7 bases short, with 9 bases between.

V and J are TRBV5-1 and TRBJ1-3, with D uncertain. The germline V gene encodes CDR1 SGHRS and CDR2 YFSETQ. The CDR3 is 13 residues long. Trimming shortened V by 0 bases and J by 5 bases, and 6 bases separated the two germline ends. The CDR3 protein is CASSLAGRNTIYF. The CDR3 DNA sequence: TGCGCCAGCAGCTTGGCAGGTCGAAACACCATATATTTT.

J is TRBJ1-1 and V is TRBV24-1, with D maybe TRBD1 (6 bases). The CDR3 is 15 amino acids. Germline V gene sequence: CDR1 KGHDR, CDR2 SFDVKD. Trimming shortened V by 3 bases and J by 2 bases, and 12 bases separated the two germline ends. CDR3 in amino acids: CATSDGTLGNTEAFF. The CDR3 DNA reads as TGTGCCACCAGTGATGGGACACTGGGAAACACTGAAGCTTTCTTT.

The V and J genes are TRBV18 and TRBJ1-2; D is unresolved. This CDR3 has 15 residues. The germline V gene has CDR1 KGHSH and CDR2 LQKENI. V gave up 1 base and J gave up 7 bases, with 16 bases separating them. This CDR3 is CASSPQTEPTTGYTF. The CDR3 region has the DNA TGTGCCAGCTCACCACAAACGGAGCCTACTACTGGCTACACCTTC.

V and J are TRBV11-3 and TRBJ2-7; D gene ambiguous. Germline V lookup: CDR1 SGHNT, CDR2 YENEEA. This CDR3 has 12 residues. Between the trimmed V and J ends, which lost 2 bases and 10 bases, there was a span of 12 bases. The CDR3, as DNA: TGTGCCAGCAGCTTACCTTCAGGCTTCCAGTACTTC. Encoded protein: CASSLPSGFQYF.

The rearrangement links TRBV4-2 to TRBJ2-2; 10 nucleotides align to TRBD2. CDR1 is LGHNA, CDR2 YNFKEQ, per germline. V shed 3 bases, J shed 3 bases, and the junction held 7 bases outside the gene matches. The CDR3 spans 17 residues. In DNA, the CDR3 is TGTGCCAGCAGCCACCGCTCCGGGACTAGCGACACCGGGGAGCTGTTTTTT. This codes for CASSHRSGTSDTGELFF.

The chain carries TRBV29-1 and TRBJ2-7; the match to TRBD1 covers 9 bases. Trimming removed 6 bases from V and 6 bases from J; junction bases left unmatched: 9. CDR1 and CDR2 (germline): SQVTM, ANQGSEA. The CDR3 extends over 13 amino acids. The CDR3 reads CSVRGTGSGEQYF. The CDR3, as DNA: TGCAGCGTCCGAGGGACAGGGTCTGGCGAGCAGTACTTC.

This chain connects TRBV27 to TRBJ2-3; D is unclear. V lost 8 bases to trimming and J lost 1 base, with 10 bases between them. The CDR3 sequence is 13 residues long. The germline gives CDR1 MNHEY, CDR2 SMNVEV (reference sequence). CDR3 in amino acids: CASCRTGTDTQYF. CDR3 DNA: TGTGCCAGCTGTAGGACGGGCACAGATACGCAGTATTTT.

The chain is built from TRBV25-1 and TRBJ1-6, with 7 nucleotides matching TRBD1. The CDR3 sequence is 15 residues long. Germline-derived CDR1 and CDR2 are MGHDK and SYGVNS. J lost 6 bases, V lost 1 base, and 3 bases had no gene match. CDR3 coding DNA: TGTGCCAGCAGTGAATGGGGACAGTCTAATTCACCCCTCCACTTT. It encodes CASSEWGQSNSPLHF.

The rearrangement joins TRBV4-1 to TRBJ2-6, with D unresolved. Germline V lookup: CDR1 MGHRA, CDR2 YSYEKL. The CDR3 is made up of 16 amino acids. The V end lost 3 bases, the J end lost 0 bases, and 9 bases lay between the germline ends. In nucleotides, the CDR3 is TGCGCCAGCAGCCAGGGGAAGGGCTCTGGGGCCAACGTCCTGACTTTC. Amino acids: CASSQGKGSGANVLTF.

CDR3 amino acids: CASEPGRAYEQYF. DNA of the CDR3: TGTGCCAGCGAACCGGGACGTGCCTACGAGCAGTACTTC. This chain uses TRBV11-2 with TRBJ2-7; tentatively, D is TRBD1 or TRBD2 (5 bases each). The V end lost 8 bases, the J end lost 2 bases, and 13 bases lay between the germline ends. Germline loops: CDR1 SGHAT, CDR2 FQNNGV. The CDR3 is 13 amino acids.

V is TRBV7-8 and J is TRBJ2-7, with a weak D call TRBD1 (6 bases). This CDR3 comprises 14 residues. V was trimmed by 1 base and J by 4 bases, leaving 11 bases between them. CDR1 SGHVS and CDR2 FQNEAQ come from the germline V gene. This CDR3 reads CASSLDRAVYEQYF. The CDR3 DNA reads as TGTGCCAGCAGCTTAGACAGGGCGGTGTACGAGCAGTACTTC.

The sample holds one count of this clone. The J gene is TRBJ1-3, the V gene TRBV19; D gene unclear. This CDR3 spans 11 amino acids. Looked up from germline, CDR1 is LNHDA and CDR2 is SQIVND (reference sequence). The V end lost 5 bases, the J end lost 2 bases, and 1 base lay between the germline ends. The CDR3 DNA sequence: TGTGCCAGTAGTCCTGGAAACACCATATATTTT. The encoded protein is CASSPGNTIYF.

The count of this clone is one. The CDR3 spells CASSGQDYEQYF. CDR3 coding DNA: TGCGCCAGCAGTGGGCAGGACTACGAGCAGTACTTC. V gene TRBV5-1 combines with J gene TRBJ2-7; D unresolved. Germline CDR1 is SGHRS and CDR2 is YFSETQ. The CDR3 has 12 amino acids. V shed 5 bases and J shed 3 bases, with 9 bases lying between them.

V is TRBV7-9 and J is TRBJ2-3; 7 positions match TRBD2. CDR1 and CDR2 from the germline V gene are SEHNR and FQNEAQ (reference sequence). V was clipped by 3 bases and J by 2 bases; unmatched bases: 8. The CDR3 covers 16 residues. CDR3 in amino acids: CASSLVTGGITDTQYF. In DNA, the CDR3 is TGTGCCAGCAGCTTGGTGACGGGGGGAATCACAGATACGCAGTATTTT. Full variable domain (outside the CDR3, taken from reference TRBV7-9 and TRBJ2-3): DTGVSQNPRHKITKRGQNVTFRCDPISEHNRLYWYRQTLGQGPEFLTYFQNEAQLEKSRLLSDRFSAERPKGSFSTLEIQRTEQGDSAMYLCASSLVTGGITDTQYFGPGTRLTVL.